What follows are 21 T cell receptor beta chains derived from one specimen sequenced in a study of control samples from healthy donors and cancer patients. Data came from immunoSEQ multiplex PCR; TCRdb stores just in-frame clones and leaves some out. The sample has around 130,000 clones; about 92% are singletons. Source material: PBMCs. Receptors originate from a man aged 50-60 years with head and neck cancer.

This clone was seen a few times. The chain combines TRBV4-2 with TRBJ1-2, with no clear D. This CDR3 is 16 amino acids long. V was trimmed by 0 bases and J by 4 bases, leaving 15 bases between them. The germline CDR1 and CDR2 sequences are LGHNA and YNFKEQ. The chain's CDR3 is CASSQDQARQSYGYTF. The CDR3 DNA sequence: TGTGCCAGCAGCCAAGATCAAGCCAGGCAGTCCTATGGCTACACCTTC.

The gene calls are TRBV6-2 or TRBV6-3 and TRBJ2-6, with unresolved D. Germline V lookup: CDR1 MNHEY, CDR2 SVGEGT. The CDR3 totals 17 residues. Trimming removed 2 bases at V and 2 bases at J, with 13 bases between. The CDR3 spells CASSYTDPSAGANVLTF. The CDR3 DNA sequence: TGTGCCAGCAGTTACACGGACCCCTCCGCTGGGGCCAACGTCCTGACTTTC.

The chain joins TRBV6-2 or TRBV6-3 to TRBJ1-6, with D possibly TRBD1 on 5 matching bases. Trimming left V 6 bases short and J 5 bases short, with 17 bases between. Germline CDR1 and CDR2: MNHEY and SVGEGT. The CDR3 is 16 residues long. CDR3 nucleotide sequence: TGTGCCAGCAGCCGAGCGGGGGGAGAGGATAATTCACCCCTCCACTTT. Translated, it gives CASSRAGGEDNSPLHF.

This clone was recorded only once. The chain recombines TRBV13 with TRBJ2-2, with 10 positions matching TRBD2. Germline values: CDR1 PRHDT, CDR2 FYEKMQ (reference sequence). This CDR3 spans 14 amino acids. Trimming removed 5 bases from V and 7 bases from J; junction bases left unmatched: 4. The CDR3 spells CASSQTSGVGELFF. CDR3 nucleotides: TGTGCCAGCAGCCAAACTAGCGGGGTCGGGGAGCTGTTTTTT.

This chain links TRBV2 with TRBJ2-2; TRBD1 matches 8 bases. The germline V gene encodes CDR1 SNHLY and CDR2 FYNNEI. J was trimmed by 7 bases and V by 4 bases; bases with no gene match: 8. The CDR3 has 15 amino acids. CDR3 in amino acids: CASSGRDRLDGELFF. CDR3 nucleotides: TGTGCCAGCAGTGGACGGGACAGGCTAGACGGGGAGCTGTTTTTT.

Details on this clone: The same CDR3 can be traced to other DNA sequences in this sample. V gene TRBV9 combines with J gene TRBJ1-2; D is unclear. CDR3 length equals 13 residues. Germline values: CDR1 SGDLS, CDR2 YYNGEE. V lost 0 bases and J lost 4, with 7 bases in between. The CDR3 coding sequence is TGTGCCAGCAGCGTAGGAGGAGGCTATGGCTACACCTTC. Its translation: CASSVGGGYGYTF.

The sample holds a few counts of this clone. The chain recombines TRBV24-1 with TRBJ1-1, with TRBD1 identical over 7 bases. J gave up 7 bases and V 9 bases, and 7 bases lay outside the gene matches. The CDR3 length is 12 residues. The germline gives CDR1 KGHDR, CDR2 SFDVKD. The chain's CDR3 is CATGDRVGEAFF. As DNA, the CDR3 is TGTGCCACCGGAGACAGGGTTGGTGAAGCTTTCTTT.

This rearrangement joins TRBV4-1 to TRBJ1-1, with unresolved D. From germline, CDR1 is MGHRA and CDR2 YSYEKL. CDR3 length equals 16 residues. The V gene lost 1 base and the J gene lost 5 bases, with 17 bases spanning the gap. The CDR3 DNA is TGCGCCAGCAGCCAAGGACCGGGTATGGGGAGTACTGAAGCTTTCTTT. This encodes CASSQGPGMGSTEAFF.

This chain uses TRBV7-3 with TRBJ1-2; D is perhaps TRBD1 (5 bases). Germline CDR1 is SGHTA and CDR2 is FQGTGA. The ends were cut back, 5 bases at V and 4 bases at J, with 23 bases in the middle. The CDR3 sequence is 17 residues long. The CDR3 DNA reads TGTGCCAGCAGCCCTGGGGCAGGGTTTAGAACAGCCTATGGCTACACCTTC. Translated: CASSPGAGFRTAYGYTF. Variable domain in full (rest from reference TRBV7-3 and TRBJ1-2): GAGVSQTPSNKVTEKGKYVELRCDPISGHTALYWYRQSLGQGPEFLIYFQGTGAADDSGLPNDRFFAVRPEGSVSTLKIQRTERGDSAVYLCASSPGAGFRTAYGYTFGSGTRLTVV.

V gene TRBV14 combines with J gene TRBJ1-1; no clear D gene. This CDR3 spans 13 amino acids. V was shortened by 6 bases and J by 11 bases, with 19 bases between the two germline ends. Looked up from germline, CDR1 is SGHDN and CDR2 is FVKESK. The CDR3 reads CASSLGYGRGAFF. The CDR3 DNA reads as TGTGCCAGCAGTCTGGGATATGGGAGAGGTGCTTTCTTT.

Written as DNA, the CDR3 is TGCGCCAGGGCCTACGAGCAGTACTTC. This translates into CARAYEQYF. This sequence joins TRBV5-1 and TRBJ2-7; D is unresolved. V was cut by 8 bases and J by 2 bases, with 2 bases left in between. This CDR3 contains 9 residues. Germline V gene lookup returns CDR1 SGHRS and CDR2 YFSETQ.

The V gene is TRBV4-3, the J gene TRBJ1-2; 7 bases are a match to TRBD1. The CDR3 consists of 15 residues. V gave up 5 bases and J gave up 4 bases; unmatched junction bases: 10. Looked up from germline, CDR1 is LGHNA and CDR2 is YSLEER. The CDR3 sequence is CASSVGSSGGYGYTF. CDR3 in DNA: TGCGCCAGCAGCGTCGGGAGTTCAGGGGGCTATGGCTACACCTTC.

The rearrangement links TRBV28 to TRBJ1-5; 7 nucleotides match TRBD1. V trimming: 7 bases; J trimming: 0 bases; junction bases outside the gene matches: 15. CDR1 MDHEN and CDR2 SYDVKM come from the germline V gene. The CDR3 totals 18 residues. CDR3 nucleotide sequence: TGTGCCAGCAACATCTGGGGCAGGGGGTTGCGTAGCAATCAGCCCCAGCATTTT. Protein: CASNIWGRGLRSNQPQHF.

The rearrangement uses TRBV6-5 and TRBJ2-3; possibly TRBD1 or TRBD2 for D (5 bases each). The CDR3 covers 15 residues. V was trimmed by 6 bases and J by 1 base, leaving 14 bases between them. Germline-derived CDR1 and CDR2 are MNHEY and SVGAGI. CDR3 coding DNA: TGTGCCAGCAGGGTAATCCGGGACCGCACAGATACGCAGTATTTT. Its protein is CASRVIRDRTDTQYF.

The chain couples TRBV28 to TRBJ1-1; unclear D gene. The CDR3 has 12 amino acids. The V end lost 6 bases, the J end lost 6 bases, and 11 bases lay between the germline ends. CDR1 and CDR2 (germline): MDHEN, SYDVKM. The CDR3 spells CASSSRVPEAFF. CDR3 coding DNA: TGTGCCAGCAGCTCCAGAGTGCCTGAAGCTTTCTTT.

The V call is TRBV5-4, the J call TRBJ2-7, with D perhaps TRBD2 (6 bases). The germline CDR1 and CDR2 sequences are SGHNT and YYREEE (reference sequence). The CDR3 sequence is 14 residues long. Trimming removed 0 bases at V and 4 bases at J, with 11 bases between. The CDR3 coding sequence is TGTGCCAGCAGCTTGGAGGCAGGGAGGTACGAGCAGTACTTC. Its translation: CASSLEAGRYEQYF.

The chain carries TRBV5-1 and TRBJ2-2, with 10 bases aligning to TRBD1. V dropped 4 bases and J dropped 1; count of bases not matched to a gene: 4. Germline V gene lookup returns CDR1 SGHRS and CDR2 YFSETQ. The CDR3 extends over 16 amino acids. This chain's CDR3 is CASSLRTGGNTGELFF. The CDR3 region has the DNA TGCGCCAGCAGCCTCCGGACAGGGGGGAACACCGGGGAGCTGTTTTTT.

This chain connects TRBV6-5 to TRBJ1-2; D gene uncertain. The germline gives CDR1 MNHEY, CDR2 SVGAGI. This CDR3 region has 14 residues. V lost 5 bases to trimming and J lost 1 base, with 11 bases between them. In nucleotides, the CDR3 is TGTGCCAGCAGTCTGACGGGAATTAACTATGGCTACACCTTC. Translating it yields CASSLTGINYGYTF.

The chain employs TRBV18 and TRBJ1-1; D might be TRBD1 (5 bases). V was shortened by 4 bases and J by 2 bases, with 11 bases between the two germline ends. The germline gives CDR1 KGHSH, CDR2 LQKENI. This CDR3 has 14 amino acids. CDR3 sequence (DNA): TGTGCCAGCTCACTGGTAGGGGCCAACACTGAAGCTTTCTTT. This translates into CASSLVGANTEAFF.

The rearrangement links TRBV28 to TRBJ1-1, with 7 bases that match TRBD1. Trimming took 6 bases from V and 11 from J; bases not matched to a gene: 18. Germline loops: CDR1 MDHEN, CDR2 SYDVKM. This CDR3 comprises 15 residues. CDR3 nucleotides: TGTGCCAGCAGCTACAGGGGATCGGGGGTAGCCTCCGCTTTCTTT. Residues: CASSYRGSGVASAFF.

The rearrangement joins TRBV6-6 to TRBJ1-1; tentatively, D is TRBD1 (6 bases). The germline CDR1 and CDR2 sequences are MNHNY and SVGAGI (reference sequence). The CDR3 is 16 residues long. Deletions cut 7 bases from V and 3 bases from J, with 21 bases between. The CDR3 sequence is CASTRQVSSAYTEAFF. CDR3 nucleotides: TGTGCCAGCACACGACAGGTCTCCTCTGCGTACACTGAAGCTTTCTTT.